The present T cell receptor beta chain was sequenced within a study of Graves' ophthalmopathy and Graves' hyperthyroidism. V shed 11 bases, J shed 3 bases, and the junction held 11 bases outside the gene matches. CDR3 length: 14 residues. Germline CDR1 reads MGHDK; CDR2 reads SYGVNS. From RNA, the CDR3 regions of TCR beta chains were amplified and sequenced. First-round RT-PCR relied on HTBI primers, and a second-round multiplex PCR came next. TCRdb redid the calling of the multiplex PCR reads with MiXCR, one entry per CDR3 protein. The sample shows about 1.2 million distinct CDR3 sequences, 36% of them seen only once.

This sequence originates from an adult man with Graves' hyperthyroidism. The chain combines TRBV25-1 with TRBJ1-2; 8 nucleotides line up with TRBD1. Specimen: peripheral blood or thyroid tissue (not recorded which). For the CDR3, the DNA is TGTGCCTGGAGTGAGACAGGGGCCCACTATGGCTACACCTTC. Its translation: CAWSETGAHYGYTF.